The 8 T cell receptor beta chains given below trace back to one sample, sequenced in a study of blood T cells in healthy people across ages. For the second PCR, which ran for 7 to 11 cycles, a sample-barcoded 5' primer and a J-beta primer mix were used. TCRdb processed the 5' RACE reads anew with MiXCR; each CDR3 protein has one entry. The data show approximately 1,000,000 distinct CDR3 sequences, more than 30% seen once. The sequencing sample was made of blood. These receptors came from a young man in good health.

This clonotype was detected only a few times. The chain employs TRBV10-3 and TRBJ2-1, with 9 bases that match TRBD1. V lost 1 base and J lost 7; bases outside the gene matches: 11. In germline, CDR1 is ENHRY, CDR2 SYGVKD. The CDR3 has 17 residues. The CDR3 DNA reads TGTGCCATCAGTGAGTTACAGGGGGCCATGACGGGGAATGAGCAGTTCTTC. Protein product: CAISELQGAMTGNEQFF.

This clonotype was counted only a few times. The chain couples TRBV28 to TRBJ2-3; D gene uncertain. This CDR3 spans 15 amino acids. The V gene's germline CDR1 is MDHEN and CDR2 SYDVKM. The V gene lost 5 bases and the J gene lost 2 bases, with 14 bases spanning the gap. The CDR3 protein is CASSLPSAHTDTQYF. CDR3 sequence (DNA): TGTGCCAGCAGTCTACCGTCAGCTCACACAGATACGCAGTATTTT.

The V gene is TRBV20-1, the J gene TRBJ2-1, with a weak D call TRBD1 (7 bases). The CDR3 covers 13 residues. The germline V and J ends were trimmed by 5 bases and 8 bases, with 16 bases remaining between them. Germline V gene sequence: CDR1 DFQATT, CDR2 SNEGSKA (reference sequence). CDR3 nucleotides: TGCAGTGCTGGGGACCCCAGGGGGGATGAGCAGTTCTTC. Protein product: CSAGDPRGDEQFF.

DNA of the CDR3: TGTGCCAGCAGCTTGACTAGTCAAGGGTACAATGAGCAGTTCTTC. Protein: CASSLTSQGYNEQFF. This rearrangement joins TRBV5-5 to TRBJ2-1; weak D call: TRBD2 (5 bases). Germline V CDR1 and CDR2: SGHKS, YYEKEE (reference sequence). The CDR3 loop spans 15 amino acids. Deletions cut 1 base from V and 4 bases from J, with 12 bases between.

This clonotype was seen at least ten times. The chain links TRBV2 to TRBJ2-7; D is unclear. The ends were cut back, 6 bases at V and 3 bases at J, with 3 bases in the middle. This CDR3 has 10 amino acids. Germline V lookup: CDR1 SNHLY, CDR2 FYNNEI. CDR3 residues: CASRGYEQYF. The CDR3 nucleotides are TGTGCCAGCAGAGGCTACGAGCAGTACTTC.

The chain is built from TRBV7-8 and TRBJ1-4; no definite D call. The germline V gene encodes CDR1 SGHVS and CDR2 FQNEAQ. The CDR3 has 16 residues. V was clipped by 1 base and J by 2 bases, with 11 bases between them. CDR3 sequence: CASSLDDRKTNEKLFF. The CDR3 nucleotides are TGTGCCAGCAGCTTAGACGATCGGAAGACTAATGAAAAACTGTTTTTT.

This clonotype appeared a few times. The rearrangement joins TRBV5-1 to TRBJ2-3; no reliable D call. CDR3 length: 14 amino acids. Trimming took off 2 bases at V and 5 bases at J, with 12 bases between the two ends. Germline CDR1 and CDR2: SGHRS and YFSETQ. The DNA of the CDR3 is TGCGCCAGCAGCTTATCTGTAGGGAAAGATACGCAGTATTTT. Amino acids: CASSLSVGKDTQYF.

This chain uses TRBV4-2 with TRBJ2-4; D possibly uses TRBD1 or TRBD2 (5 bases each). Between the trimmed V and J ends, which lost 0 bases and 2 bases, there was a span of 8 bases. The CDR3 covers 15 residues. From germline, CDR1 is LGHNA and CDR2 YNFKEQ. This CDR3 reads CASSQDGTTKNIQYF. The CDR3 bases are TGTGCCAGCAGCCAAGACGGGACGACCAAAAACATTCAGTACTTC.